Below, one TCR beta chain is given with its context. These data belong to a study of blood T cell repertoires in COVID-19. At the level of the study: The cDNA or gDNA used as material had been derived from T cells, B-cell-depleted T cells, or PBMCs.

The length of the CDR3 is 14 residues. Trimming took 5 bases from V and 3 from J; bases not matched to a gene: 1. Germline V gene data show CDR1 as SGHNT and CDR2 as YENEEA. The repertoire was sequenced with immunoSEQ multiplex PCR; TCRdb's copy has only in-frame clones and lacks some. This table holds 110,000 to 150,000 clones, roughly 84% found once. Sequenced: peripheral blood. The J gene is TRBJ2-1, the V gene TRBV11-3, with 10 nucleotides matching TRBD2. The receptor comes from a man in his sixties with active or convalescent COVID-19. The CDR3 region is CASSQRGGYNEQFF. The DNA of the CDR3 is TGTGCCAGCAGCCAGCGGGGGGGCTACAATGAGCAGTTCTTC. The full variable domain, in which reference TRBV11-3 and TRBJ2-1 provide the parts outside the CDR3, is EAGVVQSPRYKIIEKKQPVAFWCNPISGHNTLYWYLQNLGQGPELLIRYENEEAVDDSQLPKDRFSAERLKGVDSTLKIQPAELGDSAVYLCASSQRGGYNEQFFGPGTRLTVL.